One and the same sample provided the 3 T cell receptor beta chains below, sequenced in a study of regulatory T cells in long-lasting Graves disease. CDR3-region Arm-PCR and iRepertoire HTBI primers produced the TCR beta libraries. TCRdb re-called the multiplex PCR reads through MiXCR, storing one row per CDR3 protein. The sample yields about 370,000 distinct CDR3 sequences, about 16% seen once. Time point indicated: newly diagnosed GD, antithyroid drugs for less than 3 months. Extracted RNA from PBMCs served as the source of the TCR library. The sample was peripheral blood mononuclear cells (PBMCs), taken at new diagnosis, from a patient treated with antithyroid drugs. The receptors originated from a female donor with Graves disease.

This clonotype has only a few counts. The V and J genes are TRBV6-1 and TRBJ2-4; TRBD1 agrees at 7 bases. This CDR3 has 14 residues. The germline V gene has CDR1 MNHNS and CDR2 SASEGT. J lost 1 base, V lost 6 bases, and 3 bases had no gene match. Here the CDR3 reads CASRKGAAKNIQYF. The CDR3 nucleotides are TGTGCCAGCAGAAAGGGGGCGGCCAAAAACATTCAGTACTTC.

Many counts were recorded for this clonotype. V gene TRBV28 combines with J gene TRBJ1-5, with a possible D match to TRBD1 (5 bases). The CDR3 covers 14 residues. Germline loops: CDR1 MDHEN, CDR2 SYDVKM. Trimming left V 10 bases short and J 2 bases short, with 15 bases between. CDR3 DNA sequence: TGTGCCACCAATCGAGGCAGGGGCAATCAGCCCCAGCATTTT. It yields the protein CATNRGRGNQPQHF.

The sample holds many counts of this clonotype. The chain combines TRBV29-1 with TRBJ2-5; a possible D gene is TRBD2 (6 bases). Trimming pared 5 bases from V and 4 bases from J, leaving 11 bases between. The CDR3 is 12 residues long. Germline values: CDR1 SQVTM, CDR2 ANQGSEA. CDR3: CSVSTGVETQYF. CDR3 nucleotide sequence: TGCAGCGTTAGTACGGGAGTAGAGACCCAGTACTTC.